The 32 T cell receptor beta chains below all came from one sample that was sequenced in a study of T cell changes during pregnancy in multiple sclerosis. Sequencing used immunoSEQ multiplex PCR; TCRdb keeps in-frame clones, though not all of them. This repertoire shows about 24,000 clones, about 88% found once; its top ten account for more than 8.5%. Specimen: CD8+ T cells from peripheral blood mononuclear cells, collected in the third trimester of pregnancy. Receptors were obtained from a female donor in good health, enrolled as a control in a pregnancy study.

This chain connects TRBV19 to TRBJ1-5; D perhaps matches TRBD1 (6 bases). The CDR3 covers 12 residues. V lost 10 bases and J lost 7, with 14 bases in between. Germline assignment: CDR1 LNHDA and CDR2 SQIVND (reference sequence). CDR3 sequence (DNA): TGTGCCACCAGCACAGGGCCACAGCCCCAGCATTTT. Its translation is CATSTGPQPQHF.

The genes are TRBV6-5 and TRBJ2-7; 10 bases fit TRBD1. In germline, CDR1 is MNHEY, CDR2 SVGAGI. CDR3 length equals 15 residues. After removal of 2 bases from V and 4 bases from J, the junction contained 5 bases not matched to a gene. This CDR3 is CASSYSGTGDYEQYF. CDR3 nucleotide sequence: TGTGCCAGCAGTTACAGCGGGACAGGGGATTACGAGCAGTACTTC.

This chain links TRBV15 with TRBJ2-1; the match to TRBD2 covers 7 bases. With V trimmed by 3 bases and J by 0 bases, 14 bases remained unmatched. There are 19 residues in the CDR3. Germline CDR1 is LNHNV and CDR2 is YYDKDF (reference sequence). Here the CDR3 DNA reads TGTGCCACCAGCAGCAGCAGGCTAGCGGACCGAACCTCCTACAATGAGCAGTTCTTC. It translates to CATSSSRLADRTSYNEQFF.

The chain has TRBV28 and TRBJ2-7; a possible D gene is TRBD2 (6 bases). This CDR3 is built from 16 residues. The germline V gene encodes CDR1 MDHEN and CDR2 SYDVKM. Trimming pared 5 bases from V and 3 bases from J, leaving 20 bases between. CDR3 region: CASSPGSEVMVYEQYF. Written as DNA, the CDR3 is TGTGCCAGCAGTCCCGGGAGCGAGGTCATGGTCTACGAGCAGTACTTC.

CDR3: CASSSSGGAPYEQYF. The DNA of the CDR3 is TGTGCCAGCAGCTCTAGCGGGGGGGCGCCCTACGAGCAGTACTTC. The V gene is TRBV7-3, the J gene TRBJ2-7; 12 bases are shared with TRBD2. Germline V CDR1 and CDR2: SGHTA, FQGTGA. After removal of 4 bases from V and 2 bases from J, the junction contained 3 bases not matched to a gene. This CDR3 spans 15 amino acids.

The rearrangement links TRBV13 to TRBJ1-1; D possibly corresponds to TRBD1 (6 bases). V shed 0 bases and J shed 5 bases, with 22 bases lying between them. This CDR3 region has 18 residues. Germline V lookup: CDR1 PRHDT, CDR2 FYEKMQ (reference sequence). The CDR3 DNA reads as TGTGCCAGCAGCTTAGGCATGGAGGGAGGGGGATTAGGGACTGAAGCTTTCTTT. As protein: CASSLGMEGGGLGTEAFF.

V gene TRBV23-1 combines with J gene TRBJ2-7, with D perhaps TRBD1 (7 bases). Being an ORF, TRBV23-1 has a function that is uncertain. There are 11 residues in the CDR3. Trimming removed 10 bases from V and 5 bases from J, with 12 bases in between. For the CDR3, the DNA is TGCGCCAATGCAGGGGGGCACGAGCAGTACTTC. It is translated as CANAGGHEQYF.

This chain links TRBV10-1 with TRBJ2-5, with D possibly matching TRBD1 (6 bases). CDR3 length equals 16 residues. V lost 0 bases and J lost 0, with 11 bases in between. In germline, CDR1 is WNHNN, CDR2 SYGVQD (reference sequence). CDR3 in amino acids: CASSESAQGNQETQYF. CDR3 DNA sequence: TGCGCCAGCAGTGAGTCCGCACAGGGCAACCAAGAGACCCAGTACTTC.

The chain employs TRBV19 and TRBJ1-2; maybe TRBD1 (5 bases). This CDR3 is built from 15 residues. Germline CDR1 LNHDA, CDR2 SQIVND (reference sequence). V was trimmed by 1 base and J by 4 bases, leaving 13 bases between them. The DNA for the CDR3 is TGTGCCAGTAGTATAGCGACAGTCGATTCCTATGGCTACACCTTC. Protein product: CASSIATVDSYGYTF.

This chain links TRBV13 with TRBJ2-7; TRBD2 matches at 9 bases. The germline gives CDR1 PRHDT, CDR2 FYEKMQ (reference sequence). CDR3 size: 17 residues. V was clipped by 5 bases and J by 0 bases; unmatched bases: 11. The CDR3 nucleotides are TGTGCCAGCAGCCCCCGACTAGCGGATAGAAGCTCCTACGAGCAGTACTTC. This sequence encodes CASSPRLADRSSYEQYF. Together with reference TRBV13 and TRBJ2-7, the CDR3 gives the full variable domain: AAGVIQSPRHLIKEKRETATLKCYPIPRHDTVYWYQQGPGQDPQFLISFYEKMQSDKGSIPDRFSAQQFSDYHSELNMSSLELGDSALYFCASSPRLADRSSYEQYFGPGTRLTVT.

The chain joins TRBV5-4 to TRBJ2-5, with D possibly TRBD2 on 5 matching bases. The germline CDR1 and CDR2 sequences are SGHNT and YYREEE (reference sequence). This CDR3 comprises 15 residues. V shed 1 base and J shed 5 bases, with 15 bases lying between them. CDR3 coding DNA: TGTGCCAGCAGCTTGAGGCGGGCCCTGGGGGAGACCCAGTACTTC. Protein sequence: CASSLRRALGETQYF. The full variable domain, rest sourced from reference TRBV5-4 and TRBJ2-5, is ETGVTQSPTHLIKTRGQQVTLRCSSQSGHNTVSWYQQALGQGPQFIFQYYREEENGRGNFPPRFSGLQFPNYSSELNVNALELDDSALYLCASSLRRALGETQYFGPGTRLLVL.

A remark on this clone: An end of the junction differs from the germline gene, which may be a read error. CDR3 residues: CASSLARGQVTEAFF. The CDR3 bases are TGTGCCAGCAGCCTAGCCAGGGGGCAGGTCACTGAAGCTTTCTTT. V is TRBV7-9 and J is TRBJ1-1; TRBD1 matches at 8 bases. Germline CDR1 is SEHNR and CDR2 is FQNEAQ (reference sequence). The CDR3 runs to 15 residues.

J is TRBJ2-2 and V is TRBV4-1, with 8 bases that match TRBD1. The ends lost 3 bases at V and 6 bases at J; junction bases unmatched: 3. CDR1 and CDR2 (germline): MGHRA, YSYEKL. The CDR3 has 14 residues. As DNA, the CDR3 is TGCGCCAGCAGCCAGGACAGGGACGCCGGGGAGCTGTTTTTT. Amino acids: CASSQDRDAGELFF.

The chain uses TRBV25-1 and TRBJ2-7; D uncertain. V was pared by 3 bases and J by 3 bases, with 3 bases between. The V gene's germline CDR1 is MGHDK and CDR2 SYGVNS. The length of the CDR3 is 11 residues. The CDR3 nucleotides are TGTGCCAGCAGTGACCACTACGAGCAGTACTTC. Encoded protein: CASSDHYEQYF.

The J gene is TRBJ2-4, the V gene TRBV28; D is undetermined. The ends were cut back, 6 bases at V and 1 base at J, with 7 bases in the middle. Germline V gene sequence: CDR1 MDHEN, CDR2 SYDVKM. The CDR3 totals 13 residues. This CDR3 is CASSPPAKNIQYF. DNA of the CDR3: TGTGCCAGCAGCCCCCCGGCCAAAAACATTCAGTACTTC.

CDR3 bases: TGCGCCAGCAGCCCCGGGACTAGCGGGAGTTGGGCGACCTACGAGCAGTACTTC. Translation gives CASSPGTSGSWATYEQYF. The chain joins TRBV5-1 to TRBJ2-7, with 14 bases fitting TRBD2. The V gene end was trimmed by 4 bases and the J gene end by 2 bases; junction bases not matched to a gene: 11. The CDR3 is 18 amino acids. The germline gives CDR1 SGHRS, CDR2 YFSETQ.

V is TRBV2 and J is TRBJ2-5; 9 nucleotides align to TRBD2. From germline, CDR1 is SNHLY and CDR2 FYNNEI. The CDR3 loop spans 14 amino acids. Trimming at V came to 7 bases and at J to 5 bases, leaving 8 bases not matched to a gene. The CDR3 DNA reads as TGTGCCAGCAAGGTAGCGGGGGAAGTGGAGACCCAGTACTTC. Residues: CASKVAGEVETQYF.

Here the CDR3 reads CASSTRDIPQPQHF. CDR3 coding DNA: TGTGCCAGTAGTACTAGGGACATTCCTCAGCCCCAGCATTTT. V usage is TRBV19 and J usage is TRBJ1-5; D is perhaps TRBD1 (6 bases). Deletions cut 4 bases from V and 6 bases from J, with 13 bases between. The CDR3 has 14 amino acids. In germline, CDR1 is LNHDA, CDR2 SQIVND (reference sequence).

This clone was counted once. The CDR3 DNA sequence: TGCGCCAGCAGCTGGGGACAGGGGGCCCCGAACACCGGGGAGCTGTTTTTT. This codes for CASSWGQGAPNTGELFF. The rearrangement uses TRBV5-1 and TRBJ2-2; 12 nucleotides agree with TRBD1. The V and J ends lost 3 bases and 0 bases, in that order; junction bases with no gene match: 3. The CDR3 sequence is 17 residues long. The germline V gene has CDR1 SGHRS and CDR2 YFSETQ. The full variable domain, in which reference TRBV5-1 and TRBJ2-2 provide the parts outside the CDR3, is KAGVTQTPRYLIKTRGQQVTLSCSPISGHRSVSWYQQTPGQGLQFLFEYFSETQRNKGNFPGRFSGRQFSNSRSEMNVSTLELGDSALYLCASSWGQGAPNTGELFFGEGSRLTVL.

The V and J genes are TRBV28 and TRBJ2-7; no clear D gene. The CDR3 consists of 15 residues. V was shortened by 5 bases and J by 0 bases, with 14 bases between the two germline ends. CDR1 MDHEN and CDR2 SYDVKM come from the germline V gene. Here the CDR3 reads CASSPGYTSSYEQYF. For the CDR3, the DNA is TGTGCCAGCAGTCCAGGATACACGAGCTCCTACGAGCAGTACTTC.

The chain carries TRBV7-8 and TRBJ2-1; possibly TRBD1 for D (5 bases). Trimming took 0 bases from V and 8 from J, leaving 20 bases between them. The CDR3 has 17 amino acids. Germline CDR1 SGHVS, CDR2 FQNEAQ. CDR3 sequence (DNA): TGTGCCAGCAGCTTAGCTCCCGCAGGACAAAGTGGCGATGAGCAGTTCTTC. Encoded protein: CASSLAPAGQSGDEQFF. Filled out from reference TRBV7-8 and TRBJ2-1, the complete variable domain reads GAGVSQSPRYKVAKRGQDVALRCDPISGHVSLFWYQQALGQGPEFLTYFQNEAQLDKSGLPSDRFFAERPEGSVSTLKIQRTQQEDSAVYLCASSLAPAGQSGDEQFFGPGTRLTVL.

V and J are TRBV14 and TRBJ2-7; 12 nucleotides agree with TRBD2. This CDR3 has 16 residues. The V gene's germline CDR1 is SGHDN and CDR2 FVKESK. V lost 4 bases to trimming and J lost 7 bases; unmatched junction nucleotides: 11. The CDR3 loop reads CASSPKPGLAGPEQYF. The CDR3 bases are TGTGCCAGCAGCCCCAAACCGGGACTAGCGGGCCCTGAGCAGTACTTC.

This chain's CDR3 is CASSGGLPSSYEQYF. In nucleotides, the CDR3 is TGTGCCAGCAGCGGAGGACTACCAAGCTCCTACGAGCAGTACTTC. The chain has TRBV5-4 and TRBJ2-7, with a possible D match to TRBD2 (6 bases). Deletions cut 4 bases from V and 0 bases from J, with 14 bases between. This CDR3 spans 15 amino acids. Germline lookup yields CDR1 SGHNT and CDR2 YYREEE (reference sequence).

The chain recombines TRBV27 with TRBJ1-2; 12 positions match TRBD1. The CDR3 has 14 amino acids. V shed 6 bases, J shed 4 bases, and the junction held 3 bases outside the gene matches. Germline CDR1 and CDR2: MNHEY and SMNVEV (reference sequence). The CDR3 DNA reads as TGTGCCAGCAGACCGGGACAGGGGGCCTATGGCTACACCTTC. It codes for CASRPGQGAYGYTF.

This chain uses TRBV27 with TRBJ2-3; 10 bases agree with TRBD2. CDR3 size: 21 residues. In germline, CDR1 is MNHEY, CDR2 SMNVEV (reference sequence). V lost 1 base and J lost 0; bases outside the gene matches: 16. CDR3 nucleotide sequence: TGTGCCAGCAGTTTATATCTCCCTAGCGGGAGACGGAATACTAGCACAGATACGCAGTATTTT. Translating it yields CASSLYLPSGRRNTSTDTQYF.

As DNA, the CDR3 is TGTGCCAGCAGTCAGGGCACTGAAGCTTTCTTT. Its translation: CASSQGTEAFF. The chain recombines TRBV7-9 with TRBJ1-1; a possible D gene is TRBD1 (5 bases). CDR3 length: 11 residues. Germline V gene sequence: CDR1 SEHNR, CDR2 FQNEAQ (reference sequence). With 6 bases removed from V and 4 bases from J, the gap between germline ends came to 6 bases.

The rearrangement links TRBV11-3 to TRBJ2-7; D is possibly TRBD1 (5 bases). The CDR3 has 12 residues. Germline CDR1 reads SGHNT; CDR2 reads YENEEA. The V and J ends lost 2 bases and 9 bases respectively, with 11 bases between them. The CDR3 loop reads CASSLRQWAQYF. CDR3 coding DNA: TGTGCCAGCAGCTTAAGACAGTGGGCGCAGTACTTC.

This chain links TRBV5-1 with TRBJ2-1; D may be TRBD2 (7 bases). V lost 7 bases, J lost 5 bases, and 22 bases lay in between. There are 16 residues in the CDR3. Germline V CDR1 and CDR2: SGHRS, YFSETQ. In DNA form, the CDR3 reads TGCGCCAGCGGGCCAAGGGGGGGTCCCCAAGACAATGAGCAGTTCTTC. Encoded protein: CASGPRGGPQDNEQFF.

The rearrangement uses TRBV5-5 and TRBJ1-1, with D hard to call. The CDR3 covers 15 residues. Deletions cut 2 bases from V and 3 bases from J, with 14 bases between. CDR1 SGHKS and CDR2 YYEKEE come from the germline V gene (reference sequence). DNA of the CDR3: TGTGCCAGCAGCTTTATTTTGCTCGGGGACACTGAAGCTTTCTTT. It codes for CASSFILLGDTEAFF.

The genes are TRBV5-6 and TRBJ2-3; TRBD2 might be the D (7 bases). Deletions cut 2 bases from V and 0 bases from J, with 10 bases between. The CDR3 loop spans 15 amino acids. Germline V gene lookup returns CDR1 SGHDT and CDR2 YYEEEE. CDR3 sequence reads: CASSLGGGSTDTQYF. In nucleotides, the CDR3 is TGTGCCAGCAGCTTAGGGGGAGGGAGCACAGATACGCAGTATTTT.

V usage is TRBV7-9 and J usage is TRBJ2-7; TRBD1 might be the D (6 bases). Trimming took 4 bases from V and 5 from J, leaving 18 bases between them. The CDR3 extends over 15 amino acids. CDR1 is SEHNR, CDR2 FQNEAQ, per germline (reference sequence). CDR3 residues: CASSYSFQGQDEQYF. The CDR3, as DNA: TGTGCCAGCAGCTATAGTTTCCAGGGGCAGGACGAGCAGTACTTC.

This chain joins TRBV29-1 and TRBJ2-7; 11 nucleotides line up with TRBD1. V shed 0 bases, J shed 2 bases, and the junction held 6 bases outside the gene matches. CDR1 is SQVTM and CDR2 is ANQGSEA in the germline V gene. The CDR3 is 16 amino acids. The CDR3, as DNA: TGCAGCGTTGAAGAGTTCCCGGGACAGGGGGCCTACGAGCAGTACTTC. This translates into CSVEEFPGQGAYEQYF.